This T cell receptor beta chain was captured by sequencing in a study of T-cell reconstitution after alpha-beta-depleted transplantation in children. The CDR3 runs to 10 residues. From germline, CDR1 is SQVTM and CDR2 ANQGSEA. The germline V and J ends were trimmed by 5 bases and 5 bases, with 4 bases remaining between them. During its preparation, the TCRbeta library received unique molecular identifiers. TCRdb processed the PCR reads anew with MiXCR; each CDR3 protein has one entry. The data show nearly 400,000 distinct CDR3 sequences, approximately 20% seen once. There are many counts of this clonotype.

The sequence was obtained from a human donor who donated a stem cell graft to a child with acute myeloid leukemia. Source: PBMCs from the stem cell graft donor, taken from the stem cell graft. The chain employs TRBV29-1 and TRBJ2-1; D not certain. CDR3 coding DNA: TGCAGCGTTCGAAACAATGAGCAGTTCTTC. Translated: CSVRNNEQFF.